The 15 T cell receptor beta chains in this list originate from one sample, sequenced in a study of T cells after yellow fever vaccination. TCRdb passed the 5' RACE reads through MiXCR, listing each CDR3 protein once. The sample includes about 330,000 distinct CDR3 sequences, roughly 7% of them seen just once. The starting material was PBMCs, obtained about 41 days after the first yellow fever vaccination. The receptor set was obtained from a man between 18 and 35 years old who received the YFV17D yellow fever vaccine.

This clonotype was seen at least ten times. The rearrangement joins TRBV6-2 or TRBV6-3 to TRBJ2-2; the D gene is possibly TRBD1 (5 bases). Trimming left V 2 bases short and J 8 bases short, with 6 bases between. Per the germline V gene, CDR1 is MNHEY and CDR2 is SVGEGT. CDR3 size: 12 residues. CDR3 nucleotides: TGTGCCAGCAGTTACGGGGCGGGGGAGCTGTTTTTT. As protein: CASSYGAGELFF.

CDR3 sequence (DNA): TGTGCCAGCAGACGGACAGGTGGACCTAATGAAAAACTGTTTTTT. Translating it yields CASRRTGGPNEKLFF. The J gene is TRBJ1-4, the V gene TRBV14, with 7 bases aligning to TRBD1. Germline values: CDR1 SGHDN, CDR2 FVKESK. Germline trimming cut 6 bases from V and 3 bases from J; bases unmatched to any gene: 7. CDR3 length: 15 residues.

This clonotype has just a few counts. DNA of the CDR3: TGTGCCAGCAGTTTCGGGGGAGTAGGCTACGAGCAGTACGTC. Protein sequence: CASSFGGVGYEQYV. The chain carries TRBV12-3 or TRBV12-4 and TRBJ2-7, with a possible D match to TRBD2 (6 bases). The CDR3 is made up of 14 amino acids. With 3 bases removed from V and 3 bases from J, the gap between germline ends came to 12 bases.

The gene calls are TRBV6-5 and TRBJ2-2; maybe TRBD1 (5 bases). Deletions cut 4 bases from V and 1 base from J, with 10 bases between. The germline gives CDR1 MNHEY, CDR2 SVGAGI. The CDR3 has 15 amino acids. CDR3 sequence reads: CASSSVGQNTGELFF. The CDR3 DNA reads TGTGCCAGCAGTTCAGTAGGACAGAACACCGGGGAGCTGTTTTTT.

The chain employs TRBV7-2 and TRBJ2-5; possibly TRBD2 for D (7 bases). Germline V gene sequence: CDR1 SGHTA, CDR2 FQGNSA. CDR3 length: 15 amino acids. Trimming took off 10 bases at V and 2 bases at J, with 20 bases between the two ends. CDR3 coding DNA: TGTGCCAACAATAAAGGGGGGGGCCGACAAGAGACCCAGTACTTC. It specifies CANNKGGGRQETQYF.

The chain couples TRBV12-3 or TRBV12-4 to TRBJ2-7, with D unclear. The ends were cut back, 1 base at V and 2 bases at J, with 9 bases in the middle. The CDR3 spans 14 residues. The CDR3, as DNA: TGTGCCAGCAGTTTAGGTCCCAGAGCCTACGAGCAGTACTTC. Protein sequence: CASSLGPRAYEQYF.

V is TRBV20-1 and J is TRBJ1-1, with a weak D call TRBD1 (5 bases). V lost 6 bases, J lost 4 bases, and 15 bases lay in between. This CDR3 spans 13 amino acids. CDR1 is DFQATT and CDR2 is SNEGSKA in the germline V gene (reference sequence). The CDR3 sequence: CSAPRSGSTEAFF. The CDR3 region has the DNA TGCAGTGCCCCCCGGTCAGGGAGCACTGAAGCTTTCTTT.

This clonotype was detected a few times. The chain joins TRBV12-3 or TRBV12-4 to TRBJ1-5; no firm D call. CDR3 length equals 12 residues. Trimming left V 2 bases short and J 4 bases short, with 3 bases between. The CDR3 nucleotides read TGTGCCAGCAGTTTAATGAATCAGCCCCAGCATTTT. This codes for CASSLMNQPQHF.

In its sample, this clonotype was seen a few times. The rearrangement links TRBV4-2 to TRBJ2-7, with 7 bases that match TRBD2. The CDR3 totals 16 residues. Trimming at V came to 0 bases and at J to 2 bases, leaving 7 bases not matched to a gene. Germline CDR1 LGHNA, CDR2 YNFKEQ. The CDR3 bases are TGTGCCAGCAGCCAAGATGGGAACGGGGGGACCTACGAGCAGTACTTC. Translating gives CASSQDGNGGTYEQYF.

This clonotype was picked up many times. The chain joins TRBV7-2 to TRBJ2-2, with 7 bases aligning to TRBD1. Germline V gene data show CDR1 as SGHTA and CDR2 as FQGNSA. This CDR3 is 15 amino acids long. V lost 5 bases to trimming and J lost 1 base; unmatched junction nucleotides: 4. CDR3: CASSPWTGNTGELFF. CDR3 sequence (DNA): TGTGCCAGCAGCCCTTGGACAGGGAACACCGGGGAGCTGTTTTTT.

The CDR3 DNA reads TGTGCCTGGAGTGCCCGGGACAGGGGGCTTGGGACCCAGTACTTC. It translates to CAWSARDRGLGTQYF. The chain carries TRBV30 and TRBJ2-5; 12 nucleotides agree with TRBD1. The V gene end was trimmed by 1 base and the J gene end by 7 bases; junction bases not matched to a gene: 7. The CDR3 is 15 amino acids. Germline CDR1 is GTSNPN and CDR2 is SVGIG (reference sequence).

This clonotype showed up many times. V is TRBV28 and J is TRBJ2-1; 12 bases fit TRBD2. Germline V lookup: CDR1 MDHEN, CDR2 SYDVKM. The CDR3 consists of 15 residues. The V gene end was trimmed by 5 bases and the J gene end by 6 bases; junction bases not matched to a gene: 5. CDR3 protein: CASSELAGGINEQFF. The CDR3 DNA follows: TGTGCCAGCAGTGAACTAGCGGGGGGTATCAATGAGCAGTTCTTC.

This chain joins TRBV11-2 and TRBJ2-1, with D tentatively TRBD1 (8 bases). CDR1 is SGHAT, CDR2 FQNNGV, per germline. The CDR3 is made up of 18 amino acids. V was pared by 2 bases and J by 0 bases, with 17 bases between. CDR3 loop: CASSLNRGDYPSYNEQFF. The CDR3 DNA is TGTGCCAGCAGCTTAAACAGGGGGGACTACCCCTCCTACAATGAGCAGTTCTTC.

The chain has TRBV7-9 and TRBJ2-1; weak D call: TRBD2 (7 bases). Trimming took off 4 bases at V and 7 bases at J, with 17 bases between the two ends. The CDR3 covers 15 residues. In germline, CDR1 is SEHNR, CDR2 FQNEAQ (reference sequence). CDR3 region: CASSSPGGRGNEQFF. In nucleotides, the CDR3 is TGTGCCAGCAGCTCCCCCGGGGGGCGGGGGAATGAGCAGTTCTTC.

This clonotype was found many times. V and J are TRBV5-1 and TRBJ2-3; D uncertain. V was shortened by 0 bases and J by 2 bases, with 7 bases between the two germline ends. The CDR3 consists of 14 residues. Germline V gene sequence: CDR1 SGHRS, CDR2 YFSETQ. This chain's CDR3 is CASSLAASTDTQYF. The DNA of the CDR3 is TGCGCCAGCAGCTTGGCGGCTTCCACAGATACGCAGTATTTT.